Listed below are T cell receptor beta chains from one sample, sequenced in a study of read filtering for tumor transcriptome and immune sequencing. TCRdb independently ran MiXCR on the reads; one entry per CDR3 protein. In the table there are more than 100,000 distinct CDR3 sequences, less than 15% of which are singletons. Sequenced: a population of CD138-negative cells sorted from bone marrow. These TCRs come from a donor aged 40 or older with multiple myeloma. CDR3s include the opening cysteine and the closing phenylalanine or tryptophan. The D gene is left open where the match is weak. The size entry is marked missing in some rows and otherwise reads once, few, many or a size class.

TRBJ2-4 . TRBV5-1 many TGCGCCAGCAGCTTGGAAGGAGGGGCAGCCAAAAACATTCAGTACTTC CASSLEGGAAKNIQYF
TRBJ2-1 . TRBV20-1 many TGCAGTGCCGCCTCTTCAGACGGCCTCGATGAGCAGTTCTTC CSAASSDGLDEQFF
TRBJ2-2 . TRBV14 few TGTGCCAGCAGCCCGGCCTTGACCGGGGAGCTGTTTTTT CASSPALTGELFF
TRBJ1-4 . TRBV6-2/TRBV6-3 . TGTGCCAGCCAGCGAGTAGCAGAAGAAAAACTGTTTTTT CASQRVAEEKLFF
TRBJ1-4 . TRBV2 many TGTGCCAGCAATCAACAGGATAATGAAAAACTGTTTTTT CASNQQDNEKLFF
TRBJ1-5 . TRBV10-3 . TGTGCCATATCGGCCATCGGGGCTAATCAGCCCCAGCATTTT CAISAIGANQPQHF
TRBJ2-1 . TRBV20-1 many TGCAGTGTCGATCGATCTAAGCGGAATGAGCAGTTCTTC CSVDRSKRNEQFF
TRBJ2-1 . TRBV7-2 many TGTGCCAGCAGTCATATCCCAGCCAATGAGCAGTTCTTC CASSHIPANEQFF
TRBJ2-7 . TRBV6-6 . TGTGCCAGCAGTTACGCGGAAAGCTCCTACGAGCAGTACTTC CASSYAESSYEQYF
TRBJ1-5 . TRBV7-8 . TGTGCCAGCAGCTCTCCGGATCAGCCCCAGCATTTT CASSSPDQPQHF
TRBJ2-1 . TRBV12-3/TRBV12-4 many TGTGCCAGCAGTTTAGCGACAGTAAATGAGCAGTTCTTC CASSLATVNEQFF
TRBJ2-2 . TRBV7-3 . TGTGCCAGCAGCCCCGGGACACTTAACACCGGGGAGCTGTTTTTT CASSPGTLNTGELFF
TRBJ2-3 . TRBV20-1 many TGCAGTGCTAGAACGACAGATACGCAGTATTTT CSARTTDTQYF
TRBJ2-5 . TRBV11-1 many TGTGCCAGCAGCTTAGGTCTAGCCGAGACCCAGTACTTC CASSLGLAETQYF
TRBJ2-1 . TRBV5-6 . TGTGCCAGCAGCGGGGCTATTTTCAATGAGCAGTTCTTC CASSGAIFNEQFF